These 24 T cell receptor beta chains were sequenced from one sample in a study of T cell changes during pregnancy in multiple sclerosis. Measured with immunoSEQ multiplex PCR; TCRdb has only the in-frame clones, and not every one. Altogether approximately 73,000 clones are present, around nine tenths being singletons, with the ten largest covering roughly 0.21%. The specimen was CD4+ T cells from peripheral blood mononuclear cells, collected before pregnancy. These receptors originate from a female donor with multiple sclerosis, enrolled in a pregnancy study.

This chain links TRBV11-2 with TRBJ1-2; perhaps TRBD1 as D (5 bases). The CDR3 sequence is 15 residues long. The ends were cut back, 0 bases at V and 7 bases at J, with 15 bases in the middle. Per the germline V gene, CDR1 is SGHAT and CDR2 is FQNNGV. DNA for the CDR3: TGTGCCAGCAGCTTAGAAGTCCGCAGGGATGTTGGCTACACCTTC. It is translated as CASSLEVRRDVGYTF.

A single count supports this clone. The rearrangement links TRBV6-5 to TRBJ1-2; 9 bases line up with TRBD1. The CDR3 covers 13 residues. Trimming cost V 5 bases and J 7 bases; bases outside gene matches: 5. Germline lookup yields CDR1 MNHEY and CDR2 SVGAGI. The chain's CDR3 is CASSKGQGLGYTF. The CDR3 nucleotides are TGTGCCAGCAGTAAGGGACAGGGACTTGGCTACACCTTC.

This clone has just one count. This rearrangement joins TRBV29-1 to TRBJ1-1; D gene unclear. The CDR3 totals 12 residues. CDR1 is SQVTM, CDR2 ANQGSEA, per germline. Trimming took 2 bases from V and 4 from J, leaving 8 bases between them. The CDR3 DNA is TGCAGCGTTGAATACGGGGTCACTGAAGCTTTCTTT. Translating it yields CSVEYGVTEAFF.

V usage is TRBV5-1 and J usage is TRBJ2-7; 9 nucleotides line up with TRBD1. V was clipped by 0 bases and J by 1 base; unmatched bases: 2. Germline CDR1 reads SGHRS; CDR2 reads YFSETQ. This CDR3 has 15 residues. As DNA, the CDR3 is TGCGCCAGCAGCTTGGTTGGGACAGGGTCCTACGAGCAGTACTTC. Its protein is CASSLVGTGSYEQYF.

The rearrangement links TRBV7-6 to TRBJ2-3, with TRBD2 matching over 10 bases. Trimming removed 5 bases from V and 3 bases from J; junction bases left unmatched: 8. There are 16 residues in the CDR3. Germline CDR1 and CDR2: SGHVS and FNYEAQ. This CDR3 is CASSQTGTSVTDTQYF. In DNA form, the CDR3 reads TGTGCCAGCAGCCAAACCGGGACTAGCGTAACAGATACGCAGTATTTT.

The chain is built from TRBV19 and TRBJ1-1, with D perhaps matching TRBD1 (5 bases). Trimming removed 7 bases at V and 1 base at J, with 13 bases between. Germline-derived CDR1 and CDR2 are LNHDA and SQIVND (reference sequence). The CDR3 has 14 amino acids. CDR3 nucleotides: TGTGCCAGTAATGAGGACACTTGGAACACTGAAGCTTTCTTT. This sequence encodes CASNEDTWNTEAFF.

The CDR3 DNA sequence: TGTGCCAGCGGTCTGGAGCTCTTGAATGAGCAGTTCTTC. It codes for CASGLELLNEQFF. The rearrangement joins TRBV28 to TRBJ2-1; D not certain. Trimming cost V 8 bases and J 7 bases, with 15 bases left between them. CDR3 length: 13 amino acids. Germline lookup yields CDR1 MDHEN and CDR2 SYDVKM.

The chain recombines TRBV10-3 with TRBJ2-5; D gene ambiguous. The CDR3 runs to 14 residues. CDR1 ENHRY and CDR2 SYGVKD come from the germline V gene. Between the trimmed V and J ends, which lost 0 bases and 5 bases, there was a span of 10 bases. This CDR3 reads CAISESKWAETQYF. The CDR3 DNA reads TGTGCCATCAGTGAGTCGAAGTGGGCCGAGACCCAGTACTTC.

A single count supports this clone. This chain connects TRBV19 to TRBJ2-7; TRBD1 is a possible D gene (6 bases). Trimming pared 3 bases from V and 3 bases from J, leaving 12 bases between. This CDR3 is 14 amino acids long. CDR1 LNHDA and CDR2 SQIVND come from the germline V gene (reference sequence). The CDR3 region is CASSIQGLSYEQYF. The CDR3, as DNA: TGTGCCAGTAGTATCCAGGGGCTTAGCTACGAGCAGTACTTC.

This clone appeared a single time. The chain employs TRBV10-2 and TRBJ1-1, with 9 bases matching TRBD1. V lost 4 bases, J lost 1 base, and 7 bases stayed unmatched. The germline V gene encodes CDR1 WSHSY and CDR2 SAAADI. This CDR3 is 16 amino acids long. The CDR3 reads CASSVWDRVTNTEAFF. CDR3 coding DNA: TGCGCCAGCAGTGTATGGGACAGGGTGACGAACACTGAAGCTTTCTTT.

CDR3: CAWSGGTRGESNEQFF. The CDR3 region has the DNA TGTGCCTGGAGTGGGGGGACCCGGGGGGAAAGTAATGAGCAGTTCTTC. V is TRBV30 and J is TRBJ2-1; 7 nucleotides line up with TRBD2. The J segment lost 7 bases and the V segment lost 1 base, leaving 13 bases of the junction unmatched. Looked up from germline, CDR1 is GTSNPN and CDR2 is SVGIG (reference sequence). This CDR3 is 16 amino acids long.

The rearrangement joins TRBV6-5 to TRBJ2-1, with 8 bases that match TRBD2. Germline CDR1 and CDR2: MNHEY and SVGAGI. The ends lost 5 bases at V and 9 bases at J; junction bases unmatched: 6. The CDR3 is 13 amino acids. The CDR3 DNA reads TGTGCCAGCAGTCTCGGACTAGCCAGTGAGCAGTTCTTC. Translating gives CASSLGLASEQFF.

The chain carries TRBV7-6 and TRBJ2-1; 11 nucleotides agree with TRBD2. The CDR3 has 15 amino acids. Looked up from germline, CDR1 is SGHVS and CDR2 is FNYEAQ. The V and J ends lost 4 bases and 9 bases, in that order; junction bases with no gene match: 8. For the CDR3, the DNA is TGTGCCAGCAGCTATGTTAGCGGGGGGGCCGGTGAGCAGTTCTTC. This gives the protein CASSYVSGGAGEQFF.

This clone was picked up one time. The rearrangement uses TRBV30 and TRBJ1-2; TRBD1 might be the D (5 bases). Trimming stripped 3 bases from V and 9 bases from J, with 8 bases between. CDR3 length: 10 residues. Germline CDR1 GTSNPN, CDR2 SVGIG (reference sequence). This CDR3 reads CAWRGGSYTF. CDR3 nucleotides: TGTGCCTGGAGGGGGGGGAGCTACACCTTC. Filled out from reference TRBV30 and TRBJ1-2, the complete variable domain reads SQTIHQWPATLVQPVGSPLSLECTVEGTSNPNLYWYRQAAGRGLQLLFYSVGIGQISSEVPQNLSASRPQDRQFILSSKKLLLSDSGFYLCAWRGGSYTFGSGTRLTVV.

The chain is built from TRBV7-8 and TRBJ1-1, with D unclear. From germline, CDR1 is SGHVS and CDR2 FQNEAQ. Deletions cut 1 base from V and 6 bases from J, with 9 bases between. This CDR3 has 13 residues. The CDR3 is CASSLGGVPEAFF. CDR3 nucleotide sequence: TGTGCCAGCAGCTTAGGCGGGGTACCTGAAGCTTTCTTT.

The chain is built from TRBV7-7 and TRBJ2-1; a weak D match, TRBD2 (5 bases). This CDR3 contains 16 residues. The V and J ends lost 5 bases and 0 bases respectively, with 14 bases between them. Germline V lookup: CDR1 SSHAT, CDR2 FNYEAQ (reference sequence). The CDR3, as DNA: TGTGCCAGCAGCCCATGGACGGGGAGCTCCTACAATGAGCAGTTCTTC. This sequence encodes CASSPWTGSSYNEQFF.

The V gene is TRBV6-5, the J gene TRBJ2-3, with 9 bases that match TRBD1. J lost 0 bases, V lost 4 bases, and 5 bases had no gene match. Germline lookup yields CDR1 MNHEY and CDR2 SVGAGI. The CDR3 runs to 16 residues. The CDR3 DNA reads as TGTGCCAGCAGTTCGACAGGGGGACCTAGCACAGATACGCAGTATTTT. It encodes CASSSTGGPSTDTQYF.

The chain joins TRBV2 to TRBJ2-2; 7 bases line up with TRBD1. Looked up from germline, CDR1 is SNHLY and CDR2 is FYNNEI. The ends lost 3 bases at V and 4 bases at J; junction bases unmatched: 5. The CDR3 is 15 amino acids. The CDR3 nucleotides are TGTGCCAGCAGTGAGACAGGGATTACCACCGGGGAGCTGTTTTTT. Translated, it gives CASSETGITTGELFF. Together with reference TRBV2 and TRBJ2-2, the CDR3 gives the full variable domain: EPEVTQTPSHQVTQMGQEVILRCVPISNHLYFYWYRQILGQKVEFLVSFYNNEISEKSEIFDDQFSVERPDGSNFTLKIRSTKLEDSAMYFCASSETGITTGELFFGEGSRLTVL.

This clone occurred a few times. V usage is TRBV18 and J usage is TRBJ1-1; D ambiguous. The CDR3 contains 16 residues. V shed 4 bases and J shed 0 bases, with 15 bases lying between them. Germline lookup yields CDR1 KGHSH and CDR2 LQKENI. The CDR3 DNA is TGTGCCAGCTCACTAGCAGCTCTCCTTATGAACACTGAAGCTTTCTTT. It is translated as CASSLAALLMNTEAFF.

V is TRBV29-1 and J is TRBJ2-1; D possibly corresponds to TRBD1 (6 bases). The length of the CDR3 is 19 residues. V was pared by 2 bases and J by 5 bases, with 28 bases between. Germline V CDR1 and CDR2: SQVTM, ANQGSEA. The CDR3 here is CSVEPYPQPTGIGHNEQFF. As DNA, the CDR3 is TGCAGCGTTGAACCATACCCGCAACCTACAGGGATAGGTCACAATGAGCAGTTCTTC.

This chain uses TRBV7-7 with TRBJ2-5, with D tentatively TRBD2 (5 bases). Germline values: CDR1 SSHAT, CDR2 FNYEAQ (reference sequence). Deletions cut 2 bases from V and 7 bases from J, with 14 bases between. This CDR3 has 14 residues. CDR3 in amino acids: CASSLNGQSGTQYF. The CDR3 coding sequence is TGTGCCAGCAGCTTAAACGGCCAGAGCGGGACCCAGTACTTC.

The V call is TRBV19, the J call TRBJ2-7; 9 bases agree with TRBD1. Germline V gives CDR1 LNHDA, CDR2 SQIVND (reference sequence). V trimming: 3 bases; J trimming: 2 bases; junction bases outside the gene matches: 2. The CDR3 spans 14 residues. CDR3 residues: CASSIRDRAYEQYF. Written as DNA, the CDR3 is TGTGCCAGTAGTATCCGGGACAGGGCCTACGAGCAGTACTTC. Complete variable domain (other parts from reference TRBV19 and TRBJ2-7): DGGITQSPKYLFRKEGQNVTLSCEQNLNHDAMYWYRQDPGQGLRLIYYSQIVNDFQKGDIAEGYSVSREKKESFPLTVTSAQKNPTAFYLCASSIRDRAYEQYFGPGTRLTVT.

A single count supports this clone. This chain links TRBV2 with TRBJ1-4; TRBD1 matches 11 bases. The CDR3 sequence is 14 residues long. The germline V gene has CDR1 SNHLY and CDR2 FYNNEI. V shed 7 bases, J shed 7 bases, and the junction held 5 bases outside the gene matches. In nucleotides, the CDR3 is TGTGCCAGCACTCCGGACAGGGGGCTTGAAAAACTGTTTTTT. This codes for CASTPDRGLEKLFF.

J is TRBJ2-7 and V is TRBV27; D is possibly TRBD1 (6 bases). The germline V and J ends were trimmed by 5 bases and 0 bases, with 14 bases remaining between them. The CDR3 is made up of 15 amino acids. Looked up from germline, CDR1 is MNHEY and CDR2 is SMNVEV (reference sequence). The CDR3, as DNA: TGTGCCAGCAGTCCCCGGACAGAAGGCTCCTACGAGCAGTACTTC. Residues: CASSPRTEGSYEQYF.